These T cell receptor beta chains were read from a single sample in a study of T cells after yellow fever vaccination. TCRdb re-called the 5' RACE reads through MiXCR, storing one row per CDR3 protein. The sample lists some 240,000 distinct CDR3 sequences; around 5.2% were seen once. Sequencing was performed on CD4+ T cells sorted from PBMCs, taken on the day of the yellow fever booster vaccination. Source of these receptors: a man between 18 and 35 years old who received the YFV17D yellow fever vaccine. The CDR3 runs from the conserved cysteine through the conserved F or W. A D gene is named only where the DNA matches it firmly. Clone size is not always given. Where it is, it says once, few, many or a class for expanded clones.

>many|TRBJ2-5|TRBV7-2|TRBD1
CASSRGQRETQYF
TGTGCCAGCAGCAGGGGACAGAGGGAGACCCAGTACTTC
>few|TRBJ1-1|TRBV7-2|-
CASSPGFLNTEAFF
TGTGCCAGCAGCCCAGGGTTTTTGAACACTGAAGCTTTCTTT
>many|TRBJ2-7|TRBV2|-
CASSNSYEQYF
TGTGCCAGCAGCAACTCCTACGAGCAGTACTTC
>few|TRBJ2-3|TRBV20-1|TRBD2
CSARVASGGATDTQYF
TGCAGTGCTAGAGTGGCTAGCGGGGGGGCAACAGATACGCAGTATTTT
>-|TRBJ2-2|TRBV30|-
CAWSEGVAGELFF
TGTGCCTGGAGTGAAGGGGTGGCCGGGGAGCTGTTTTTT
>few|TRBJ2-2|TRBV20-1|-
CSATQGPGELFF
TGCAGTGCTACACAGGGTCCCGGGGAGCTGTTTTTT
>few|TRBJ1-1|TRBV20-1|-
CSAKSGGDTEAFF
TGCAGTGCAAAGAGCGGCGGGGACACTGAAGCTTTCTTT
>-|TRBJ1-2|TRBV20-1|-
CSATIGLVYGYTF
TGCAGTGCTACTATCGGACTAGTCTATGGCTACACCTTC
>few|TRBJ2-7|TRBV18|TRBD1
CASSSNRGLTYEQYF
TGTGCCAGCTCATCTAACAGGGGGTTGACCTACGAGCAGTACTTC
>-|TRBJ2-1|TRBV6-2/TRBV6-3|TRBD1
CASSYPLTGATYNEQFF
TGTGCCAGCAGTTACCCGTTGACAGGGGCCACCTACAATGAGCAGTTCTTC
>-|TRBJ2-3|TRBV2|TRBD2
CASIELPGLGTDTQYF
TGTGCCAGCATAGAACTTCCGGGACTAGGGACAGATACGCAGTATTTT
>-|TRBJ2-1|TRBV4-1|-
CASSRLVGNNEQFF
TGCGCCAGCAGCCGCCTAGTCGGAAACAATGAGCAGTTCTTC
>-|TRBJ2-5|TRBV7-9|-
CAITRGAQETQYF
TGTGCCATCACCCGGGGGGCCCAAGAGACCCAGTACTTC
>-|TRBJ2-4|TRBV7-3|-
CASSPAVGGKNIQYF
TGTGCCAGCAGTCCGGCCGTTGGGGGCAAAAACATTCAGTACTTC
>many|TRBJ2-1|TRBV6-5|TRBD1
CATIPDRGNYNEQFF
TGTGCCACCATCCCAGACAGGGGCAACTACAATGAGCAGTTCTTC
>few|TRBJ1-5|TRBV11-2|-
CASSLNPSNQPQHF
TGTGCCAGCAGCTTAAACCCCAGCAATCAGCCCCAGCATTTT
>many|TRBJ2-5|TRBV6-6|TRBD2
CASSYSGGGQETQYF
TGTGCCAGCAGTTACTCCGGGGGGGGTCAAGAGACCCAGTACTTC
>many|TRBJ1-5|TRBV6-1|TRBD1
CASSDPGQGRDQPQHF
TGTGCCAGCAGTGACCCCGGACAGGGGAGGGATCAGCCCCAGCATTTT
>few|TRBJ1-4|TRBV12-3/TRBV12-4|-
CASTPRAQKNEKLFF
TGTGCCAGCACCCCCCGGGCGCAGAAAAATGAAAAACTGTTTTTT
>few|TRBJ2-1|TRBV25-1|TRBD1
CASSQPTGKSGGNEQFF
TGTGCCAGCAGCCAACCTACCGGGAAATCAGGGGGCAATGAGCAGTTCTTC
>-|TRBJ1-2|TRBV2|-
CASTRGPSQGYTF
TGTGCCAGCACCCGGGGCCCGAGCCAAGGCTACACCTTC
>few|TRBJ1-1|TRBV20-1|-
CSAIAGPNTEAFF
TGCAGTGCTATTGCAGGGCCGAACACTGAAGCTTTCTTT
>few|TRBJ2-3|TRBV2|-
CASSGGGAATQYF
TGTGCCAGCAGCGGTGGGGGGGCGGCAACGCAGTATTTT
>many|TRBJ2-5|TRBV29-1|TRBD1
CSVGQGGGETQYF
TGCAGCGTGGGACAGGGAGGAGGAGAGACCCAGTACTTC
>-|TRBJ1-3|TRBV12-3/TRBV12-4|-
CASRQQFSGNTIYF
TGTGCCAGCAGGCAACAATTTTCTGGAAACACCATATATTTT
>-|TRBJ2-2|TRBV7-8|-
CASSSPPGTAIDTGELFF
TGTGCCAGCAGCTCCCCCCCCGGGACGGCTATCGACACCGGGGAGCTGTTTTTT
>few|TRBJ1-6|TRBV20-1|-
CSARTEVYNSPLHF
TGCAGTGCTAGGACAGAAGTTTATAATTCACCCCTCCACTTT
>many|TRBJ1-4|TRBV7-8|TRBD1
CASSTDRAFAEKLFF
TGTGCCAGCAGCACGGACAGGGCATTCGCGGAAAAACTGTTTTTT
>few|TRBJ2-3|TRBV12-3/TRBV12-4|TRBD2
CASSLSPTSGDTDTQYF
TGTGCCAGCAGTTTATCCCCGACTAGCGGGGACACAGATACGCAGTATTTT
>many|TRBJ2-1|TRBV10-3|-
CAISIRDEQFF
TGTGCCATCAGCATTAGGGATGAGCAGTTCTTC
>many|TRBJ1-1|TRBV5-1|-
CASSQNLQGDGTEAFF
TGCGCCAGCAGCCAAAACTTACAGGGCGACGGGACTGAAGCTTTCTTT
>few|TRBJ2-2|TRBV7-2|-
CASSNREGELFF
TGTGCCAGCAGTAACAGGGAAGGGGAGCTGTTTTTT
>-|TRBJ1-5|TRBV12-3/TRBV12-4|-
CASRGGRLKDQPQHF
TGTGCCAGCAGGGGGGGGCGGCTGAAAGATCAGCCCCAGCATTTT
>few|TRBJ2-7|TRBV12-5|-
CASGLDTRSGGGYEQYF
TGTGCTAGTGGTTTGGACACCCGGTCGGGGGGCGGATACGAGCAGTACTTC
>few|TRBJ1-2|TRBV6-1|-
CASRAEIYGYTF
TGTGCCAGCAGGGCAGAGATCTATGGCTACACCTTC
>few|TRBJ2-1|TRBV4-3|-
CASSQVGQNDEQFF
TGCGCCAGCAGCCAAGTAGGCCAGAATGATGAGCAGTTCTTC
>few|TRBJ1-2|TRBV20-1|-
CSARGGSGASDYGYTF
TGCAGTGCTAGAGGAGGGTCGGGGGCGTCTGACTATGGCTACACCTTC
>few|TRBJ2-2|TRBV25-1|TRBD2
CASSELGGGYTGELFF
TGTGCCAGCAGTGAATTGGGCGGGGGATACACCGGGGAGCTGTTTTTT
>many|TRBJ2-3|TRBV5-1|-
CATALAPGTDTQYF
TGCGCCACCGCACTCGCTCCGGGCACAGATACGCAGTATTTT
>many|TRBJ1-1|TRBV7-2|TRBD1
CASSVNRGRTEAFF
TGTGCCAGCAGCGTGAACAGGGGTCGTACTGAAGCTTTCTTT
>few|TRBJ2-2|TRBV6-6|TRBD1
CAIGTGNTGELFF
TGTGCCATTGGGACAGGGAACACCGGGGAGCTGTTTTTT
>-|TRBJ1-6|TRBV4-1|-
CASSQTLSHSPLHF
TGCGCCAGCAGCCAAACGTTATCGCATTCACCCCTCCACTTT
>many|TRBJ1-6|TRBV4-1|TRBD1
CASSQRQGDRFNSPLHF
TGCGCCAGCAGCCAAAGACAGGGGGATCGCTTTAATTCACCCCTCCACTTT
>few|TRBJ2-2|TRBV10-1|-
CASSESGPLAGELFF
TGCGCCAGCAGTGAGTCTGGCCCTCTGGCCGGGGAGCTGTTTTTT